The 22 T cell receptor beta chains below were found in one sample sequenced in a study of blood T cell repertoires in COVID-19. Repertoires were generated with immunoSEQ multiplex PCR, while TCRdb's copy carries only in-frame clones and drops some. Among about 220,000 clones listed, almost 90% were seen once. Input material: PBMCs or T cells enriched from blood (not recorded which). The source is a woman in her forties or fifties with acute COVID-19.

The chain is built from TRBV9 and TRBJ1-1; 7 bases align to TRBD1. V was clipped by 0 bases and J by 1 base; unmatched bases: 0. This CDR3 contains 14 residues. Looked up from germline, CDR1 is SGDLS and CDR2 is YYNGEE. The CDR3 DNA is TGTGCCAGCAGCGTAGGGGACAGGAACACTGAAGCTTTCTTT. It codes for CASSVGDRNTEAFF.

This chain connects TRBV28 to TRBJ1-1, with TRBD1 matching 10 bases. Looked up from germline, CDR1 is MDHEN and CDR2 is SYDVKM. J gave up 5 bases and V 5 bases, and 11 bases lay outside the gene matches. The CDR3 sequence is 16 residues long. CDR3 region: CASSTPGTGVRTEAFF. DNA for the CDR3: TGTGCCAGCAGTACCCCTGGGACAGGGGTGAGGACTGAAGCTTTCTTT.

This sequence joins TRBV5-1 and TRBJ2-2; TRBD2 agrees at 10 bases. The CDR3 covers 16 residues. Unmatched junction bases numbered 11, after V lost 7 bases and J lost 5 bases. Germline loops: CDR1 SGHRS, CDR2 YFSETQ. The CDR3 loop is CASGWGASGSTGELFF. The DNA of the CDR3 is TGCGCCAGCGGCTGGGGGGCTAGCGGGAGTACCGGGGAGCTGTTTTTT.

The rearrangement links TRBV3-1 (or the pseudogene TRBV3-2) to TRBJ2-7; TRBD2 is a possible D gene (5 bases). There are 15 residues in the CDR3. The germline V gene has CDR1 LGHDT and CDR2 YNNKEL (reference sequence). The V gene lost 3 bases and the J gene lost 2 bases, with 14 bases spanning the gap. CDR3 in amino acids: CASSHGGSRTYEQYF. The CDR3 DNA reads as TGTGCCAGCAGCCACGGAGGATCGAGGACCTACGAGCAGTACTTC.

A single count supports this clone. The rearrangement joins TRBV7-3 to TRBJ2-1, with TRBD2 matching over 10 bases. The CDR3 sequence is 18 residues long. Germline V CDR1 and CDR2: SGHTA, FQGTGA. J was trimmed by 1 base and V by 2 bases; bases with no gene match: 8. CDR3: CASSLLSSGSRSYNEQFF. The CDR3 region has the DNA TGTGCCAGCAGCTTACTCTCTAGCGGGAGTAGGTCCTACAATGAGCAGTTCTTC.

This clone was counted only a few times. This chain connects TRBV10-1 to TRBJ2-3; D possibly corresponds to TRBD2 (6 bases). There are 15 residues in the CDR3. Germline CDR1 WNHNN, CDR2 SYGVQD (reference sequence). Deletions cut 6 bases from V and 4 bases from J, with 17 bases between. CDR3 in amino acids: CASRRDCCSADTQYF. The CDR3 region has the DNA TGCGCCAGCAGACGGGACTGCTGCAGCGCAGATACGCAGTATTTT.

CDR3 sequence (DNA): TGTGCCAGCAGAATGGCAAAAGGGAGGGGCGAGCAGTACTTC. Translated: CASRMAKGRGEQYF. The rearrangement joins TRBV5-5 to TRBJ2-7; TRBD2 matches at 7 bases. Germline assignment: CDR1 SGHKS and CDR2 YYEKEE (reference sequence). The V and J ends lost 5 bases and 6 bases, in that order; junction bases with no gene match: 11. This CDR3 contains 14 residues.

V usage is TRBV7-2 and J usage is TRBJ2-7; 7 positions match TRBD1. V was pared by 4 bases and J by 4 bases, with 7 bases of the junction left unmatched. The germline V gene has CDR1 SGHTA and CDR2 FQGNSA. The CDR3 is made up of 14 amino acids. In DNA form, the CDR3 reads TGTGCCAGCAGCTCCCGACAGGGTTGGTACGAGCAGTACTTC. Amino acids: CASSSRQGWYEQYF.

The V and J genes are TRBV19 and TRBJ1-4; maybe TRBD1 (5 bases). The CDR3 is made up of 17 amino acids. Germline loops: CDR1 LNHDA, CDR2 SQIVND (reference sequence). Trimming left V 3 bases short and J 0 bases short, with 14 bases between. The CDR3 loop is CASSIWTRVATNEKLFF. CDR3 DNA sequence: TGTGCCAGTAGTATTTGGACAAGGGTCGCAACTAATGAAAAACTGTTTTTT.

The J gene is TRBJ2-4, the V gene TRBV6-5, with TRBD2 matching 7 bases. The V gene end was trimmed by 2 bases and the J gene end by 6 bases; junction bases not matched to a gene: 7. Germline V lookup: CDR1 MNHEY, CDR2 SVGAGI. This CDR3 has 15 residues. The CDR3 loop is CASSYGAGVGNIQYF. CDR3 bases: TGTGCCAGCAGTTACGGGGCGGGAGTTGGAAACATTCAGTACTTC.

V gene TRBV15 combines with J gene TRBJ1-1, with a weak D call TRBD1 (5 bases). CDR3 length equals 14 residues. V dropped 0 bases and J dropped 7 bases, with 12 bases sitting between them. Germline assignment: CDR1 LNHNV and CDR2 YYDKDF (reference sequence). CDR3 in amino acids: CATSRDWGGDEAFF. As DNA, the CDR3 is TGTGCCACCAGCAGAGATTGGGGGGGGGATGAAGCTTTCTTT.

With regard to this clone: Other DNA sequences in this sample translate to the same CDR3. The chain has TRBV7-3 and TRBJ2-7; TRBD1 agrees at 9 bases. Losses at the gene ends were 3 bases for V and 1 base for J; bases not matched to a gene: 4. Germline CDR1 reads SGHTA; CDR2 reads FQGTGA. The CDR3 runs to 15 residues. The CDR3, as DNA: TGTGCCAGCAGCTTGGGGACAGGGTCTTCCTACGAGCAGTACTTC. Translating it yields CASSLGTGSSYEQYF.

This clone occurred a few times. This chain joins TRBV12-3 or TRBV12-4 and TRBJ1-1; a possible D gene is TRBD1 (6 bases). This CDR3 is built from 13 residues. The V end was cut by 6 bases, the J end by 1 base, with 9 bases between. CDR3 region: CASRSRGNTEAFF. CDR3 in DNA: TGTGCCAGCAGGTCCAGGGGGAACACTGAAGCTTTCTTT.

V is TRBV4-2 and J is TRBJ2-7; D gene unclear. V shed 4 bases and J shed 4 bases, with 8 bases lying between them. Germline values: CDR1 LGHNA, CDR2 YNFKEQ. The CDR3 spans 12 residues. The CDR3, as DNA: TGTGCCAGCAGCCTTGGCTCTTACGAGCAGTACTTC. Residues: CASSLGSYEQYF.

The CDR3 coding sequence is TGTGCCAGCAGCTCAGCGAACACCGGGGAGCTGTTTTTT. This gives the protein CASSSANTGELFF. The chain recombines TRBV7-8 with TRBJ2-2, with D uncertain. The CDR3 is made up of 13 amino acids. Per germline, CDR1 SGHVS and CDR2 FQNEAQ. Trimming removed 4 bases from V and 0 bases from J, with 3 bases in between.

This CDR3 is CASSLGGRNTYEQYF. Written as DNA, the CDR3 is TGTGCCAGCAGCTTGGGGGGCAGAAACACCTACGAGCAGTACTTC. The V gene is TRBV5-5, the J gene TRBJ2-7, with D tentatively TRBD1 (5 bases). CDR1 and CDR2 from the germline V gene are SGHKS and YYEKEE (reference sequence). CDR3 length: 15 residues. V was trimmed by 0 bases and J by 2 bases, leaving 12 bases between them.

The chain uses TRBV10-3 and TRBJ2-3, with 7 bases matching TRBD2. The CDR3 length is 15 residues. Per the germline V gene, CDR1 is ENHRY and CDR2 is SYGVKD. V lost 11 bases, J lost 3 bases, and 14 bases stayed unmatched. The CDR3 sequence is CAASNAGAKTDTQYF. The DNA of the CDR3 is TGTGCCGCTTCGAACGCGGGAGCGAAGACAGATACGCAGTATTTT.

This chain connects TRBV29-1 to TRBJ1-1; no definite D call. Germline CDR1 SQVTM, CDR2 ANQGSEA. The germline V and J ends were trimmed by 0 bases and 1 base, with 9 bases remaining between them. This CDR3 spans 14 amino acids. This chain's CDR3 is CSVEEARPNTEAFF. Written as DNA, the CDR3 is TGCAGCGTTGAAGAAGCCAGGCCGAACACTGAAGCTTTCTTT. Full variable domain (remainder filled in from reference TRBV29-1 and TRBJ1-1): SAVISQKPSRDICQRGTSLTIQCQVDSQVTMMFWYRQQPGQSLTLIATANQGSEATYESGFVIDKFPISRPNLTFSTLTVSNMSPEDSSIYLCSVEEARPNTEAFFGQGTRLTVV.

The chain couples TRBV2 to TRBJ2-7, with 9 nucleotides matching TRBD1. V shed 7 bases, J shed 4 bases, and the junction held 5 bases outside the gene matches. The length of the CDR3 is 13 residues. The germline gives CDR1 SNHLY, CDR2 FYNNEI. As DNA, the CDR3 is TGTGCCAGCAAAGGACAGGGGAATTACGAGCAGTACTTC. It specifies CASKGQGNYEQYF.

The V and J genes are TRBV19 and TRBJ1-2; TRBD1 is a possible D gene (6 bases). Trimming took 5 bases from V and 5 from J, leaving 18 bases between them. Germline CDR1 LNHDA, CDR2 SQIVND (reference sequence). CDR3 length: 15 amino acids. CDR3 DNA: TGTGCCAGTAGTGATCACGCCGGGACAAGATATGGCTACACCTTC. This translates into CASSDHAGTRYGYTF.

The V call is TRBV7-2, the J call TRBJ2-1; TRBD2 aligns across 12 bases. V lost 3 bases, J lost 7 bases, and 4 bases stayed unmatched. In germline, CDR1 is SGHTA, CDR2 FQGNSA. The CDR3 runs to 15 residues. As DNA, the CDR3 is TGTGCCAGCAGCTTTTGGACTAGCGGGACTAATGAGCAGTTCTTC. It specifies CASSFWTSGTNEQFF.

The CDR3 sequence is CASSLRGQGIWYGYTF. The CDR3 bases are TGTGCCAGCAGCTTGAGGGGACAGGGCATCTGGTATGGCTACACCTTC. The chain joins TRBV5-4 to TRBJ1-2; 9 bases align to TRBD1. Germline CDR1 reads SGHNT; CDR2 reads YYREEE (reference sequence). Unmatched junction bases numbered 9, after V lost 1 base and J lost 5 bases. This CDR3 region has 16 residues.